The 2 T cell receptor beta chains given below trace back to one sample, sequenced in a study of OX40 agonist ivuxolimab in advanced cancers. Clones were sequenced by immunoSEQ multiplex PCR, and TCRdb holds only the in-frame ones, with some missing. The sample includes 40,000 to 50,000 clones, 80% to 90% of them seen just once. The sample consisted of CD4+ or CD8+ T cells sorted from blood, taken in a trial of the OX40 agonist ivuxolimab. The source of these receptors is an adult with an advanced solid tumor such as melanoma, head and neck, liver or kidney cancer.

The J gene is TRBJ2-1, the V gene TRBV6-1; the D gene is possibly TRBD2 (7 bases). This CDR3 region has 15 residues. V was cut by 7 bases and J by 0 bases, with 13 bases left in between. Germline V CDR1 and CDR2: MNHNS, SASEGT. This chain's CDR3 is CASTGGAPSYNEQFF. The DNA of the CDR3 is TGTGCCAGCACTGGGGGGGCACCCTCCTACAATGAGCAGTTCTTC.

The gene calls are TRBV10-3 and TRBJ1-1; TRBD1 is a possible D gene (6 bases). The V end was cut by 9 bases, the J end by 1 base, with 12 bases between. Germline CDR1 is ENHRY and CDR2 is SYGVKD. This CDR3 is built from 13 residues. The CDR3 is CAISGTQNTEAFF. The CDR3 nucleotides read TGTGCCATAAGCGGGACACAGAACACTGAAGCTTTCTTT.